A selection of T cell receptor beta chains follows, all from one sample in a study of blood T cells in healthy people across ages. Using its own MiXCR run on the 5' RACE reads, TCRdb lists one record per CDR3 protein. The data hold 1.5 million to 2 million distinct CDR3 sequences, with 28% observed a single time. Sequencing input: blood. The source of these receptors is a woman aged 30 to 39 in good health. Both conserved end residues are part of each CDR3. The D gene is left open where the match is weak. For some rows the clone size is stated as once, few or many, or as a class when expanded; others skip it.

j_gene: TRBJ2-5; len: 13; d_gene: -; v_gene: TRBV7-2; abundance: many; CDR3aa: CASSLDMLQTQYF; CDR3nt: TGTGCCAGCAGCTTAGACATGTTGCAGACCCAGTACTTC
j_gene: TRBJ2-5; len: 16; d_gene: TRBD2; v_gene: TRBV15; abundance: few; CDR3aa: CATSRGPSGGKETQYF; CDR3nt: TGTGCCACCAGCAGAGGTCCTAGCGGGGGGAAAGAGACCCAGTACTTC
j_gene: TRBJ2-4; len: 13; d_gene: TRBD1; v_gene: TRBV2; abundance: -; CDR3aa: CASSGTGGNIQYF; CDR3nt: TGTGCCAGCAGTGGGACAGGGGGAAACATTCAGTACTTC
j_gene: TRBJ1-5; len: 12; d_gene: -; v_gene: TRBV6-2/TRBV6-3; abundance: -; CDR3aa: CASRVNGQPQHF; CDR3nt: TGTGCCAGCAGGGTGAATGGGCAGCCCCAGCATTTT
j_gene: TRBJ1-6; len: 12; d_gene: -; v_gene: TRBV12-3/TRBV12-4; abundance: many; CDR3aa: CASSLLNSPLHF; CDR3nt: TGTGCCAGCAGTTTATTGAATTCACCCCTCCACTTT
j_gene: TRBJ2-7; len: 16; d_gene: TRBD1; v_gene: TRBV29-1; abundance: few; CDR3aa: CSVVPLRQGRSYEQYF; CDR3nt: TGCAGCGTTGTACCCTTAAGACAGGGGCGCTCCTACGAGCAGTACTTC
j_gene: TRBJ1-3; len: 17; d_gene: -; v_gene: TRBV4-3; abundance: few; CDR3aa: CASSQDLKQGSGNTIYF; CDR3nt: TGCGCCAGCAGCCAAGACCTGAAACAGGGTTCTGGAAACACCATATATTTT
j_gene: TRBJ1-5; len: 14; d_gene: -; v_gene: TRBV7-2; abundance: -; CDR3aa: CASSFGTPNQPQHF; CDR3nt: TGTGCCAGCAGCTTCGGGACACCTAATCAGCCCCAGCATTTT
j_gene: TRBJ1-2; len: 14; d_gene: TRBD1; v_gene: TRBV12-5; abundance: -; CDR3aa: CASGRDRGFDGYTF; CDR3nt: TGTGCTAGTGGTCGGGACAGGGGTTTCGATGGCTACACCTTC
j_gene: TRBJ2-7; len: 12; d_gene: -; v_gene: TRBV9; abundance: many; CDR3aa: CAKPASSYEQYF; CDR3nt: TGTGCCAAACCAGCGTCCTCCTACGAGCAGTACTTC
j_gene: TRBJ2-5; len: 15; d_gene: -; v_gene: TRBV7-9; abundance: few; CDR3aa: CASSLDGRIQETQYF; CDR3nt: TGTGCCAGCAGCTTAGACGGCAGGATTCAAGAGACCCAGTACTTC
j_gene: TRBJ1-2; len: 14; d_gene: -; v_gene: TRBV11-2; abundance: few; CDR3aa: CASSLGTGRYGYTF; CDR3nt: TGTGCCAGCAGCTTAGGTACAGGCCGCTATGGCTACACCTTC
j_gene: TRBJ1-4; len: 17; d_gene: -; v_gene: TRBV7-9; abundance: few; CDR3aa: CASSSETPGPRREKLFF; CDR3nt: TGTGCCAGCAGCAGCGAAACCCCAGGGCCGAGGCGTGAAAAACTGTTTTTT
j_gene: TRBJ1-1; len: 12; d_gene: -; v_gene: TRBV19; abundance: -; CDR3aa: CASSILGAEAFF; CDR3nt: TGTGCCAGTAGTATCTTGGGCGCTGAAGCTTTCTTT
j_gene: TRBJ1-1; len: 14; d_gene: -; v_gene: TRBV6-2/TRBV6-3; abundance: -; CDR3aa: CASSYSTQGSEAFF; CDR3nt: TGTGCCAGCAGTTACTCGACCCAGGGGAGTGAAGCTTTCTTT
j_gene: TRBJ2-4; len: 15; d_gene: -; v_gene: TRBV12-3/TRBV12-4; abundance: many; CDR3aa: CASSLGVEAKNIQYF; CDR3nt: TGTGCCAGCAGTTTGGGGGTGGAAGCCAAAAACATTCAGTACTTC